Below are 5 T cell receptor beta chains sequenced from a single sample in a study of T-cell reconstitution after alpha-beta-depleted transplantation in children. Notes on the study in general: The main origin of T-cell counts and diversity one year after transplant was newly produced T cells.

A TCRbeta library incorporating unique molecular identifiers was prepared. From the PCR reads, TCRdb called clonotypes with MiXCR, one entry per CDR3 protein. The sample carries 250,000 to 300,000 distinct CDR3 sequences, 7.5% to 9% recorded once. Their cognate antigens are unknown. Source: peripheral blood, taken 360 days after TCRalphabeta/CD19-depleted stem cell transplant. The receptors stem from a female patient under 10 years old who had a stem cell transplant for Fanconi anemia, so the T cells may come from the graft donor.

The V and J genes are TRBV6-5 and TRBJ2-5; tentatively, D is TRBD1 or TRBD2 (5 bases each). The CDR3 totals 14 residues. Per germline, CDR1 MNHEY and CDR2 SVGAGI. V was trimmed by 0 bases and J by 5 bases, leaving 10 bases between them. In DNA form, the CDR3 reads TGTGCCAGCAGTTACTCAGGGGAGAGGGAGACCCAGTACTTC. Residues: CASSYSGERETQYF.

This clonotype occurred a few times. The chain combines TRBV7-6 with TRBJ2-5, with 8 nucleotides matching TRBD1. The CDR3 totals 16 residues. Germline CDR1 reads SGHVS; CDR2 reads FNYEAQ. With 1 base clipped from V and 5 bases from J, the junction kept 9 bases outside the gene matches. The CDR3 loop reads CASSLDFQGARETQYF. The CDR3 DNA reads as TGTGCCAGCAGCTTAGATTTCCAGGGGGCTCGGGAGACCCAGTACTTC. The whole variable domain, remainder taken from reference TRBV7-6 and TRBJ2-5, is GAGVSQSPRYKVTKRGQDVALRCDPISGHVSLYWYRQALGQGPEFLTYFNYEAQQDKSGLPNDRFSAERPEGSISTLTIQRTEQRDSAMYRCASSLDFQGARETQYFGPGTRLLVL.

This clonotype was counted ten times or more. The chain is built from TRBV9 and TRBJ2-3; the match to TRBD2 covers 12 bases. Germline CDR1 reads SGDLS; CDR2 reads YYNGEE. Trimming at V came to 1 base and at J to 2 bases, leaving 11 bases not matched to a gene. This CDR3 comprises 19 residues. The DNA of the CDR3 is TGTGCCAGCAGCGTATGGGCTAGCGGGGGGGCATTGTCCACAGATACGCAGTATTTT. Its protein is CASSVWASGGALSTDTQYF.

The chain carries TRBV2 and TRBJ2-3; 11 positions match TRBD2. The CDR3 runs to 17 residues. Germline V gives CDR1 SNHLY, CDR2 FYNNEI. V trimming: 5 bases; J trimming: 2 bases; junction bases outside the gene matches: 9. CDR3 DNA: TGTGCCAGCAGTTTACCACTAGCGGGAGACCCCACAGATACGCAGTATTTT. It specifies CASSLPLAGDPTDTQYF.

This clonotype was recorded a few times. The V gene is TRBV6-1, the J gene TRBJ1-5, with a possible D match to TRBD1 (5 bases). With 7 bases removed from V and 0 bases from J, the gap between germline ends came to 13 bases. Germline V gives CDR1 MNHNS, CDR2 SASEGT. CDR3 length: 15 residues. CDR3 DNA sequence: TGTGCCAGCATATTAGGGGTATATAGCAATCAGCCCCAGCATTTT. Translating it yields CASILGVYSNQPQHF.